A single sample gave rise to the 11 T cell receptor beta chains below, sequenced in a study of blood T cell repertoires in COVID-19. TCRdb's table, derived via immunoSEQ multiplex PCR, lists solely in-frame clones and lacks some. The sample carries roughly 290,000 clones, around 90% recorded once. The sequenced material came from PBMCs or T cells enriched from blood (not recorded which). The receptor set was obtained from a woman in her forties who had recovered from COVID-19.

J is TRBJ2-5 and V is TRBV18; TRBD2 matches at 11 bases. Germline CDR1 is KGHSH and CDR2 is LQKENI. This CDR3 is built from 18 residues. With 3 bases clipped from V and 2 bases from J, the junction kept 11 bases outside the gene matches. The CDR3, as DNA: TGTGCCAGCTCACCTCCTGTCGGGACTAGCGGCTTACAAGAGACCCAGTACTTC. Protein sequence: CASSPPVGTSGLQETQYF. The variable domain in full, completed from reference TRBV18 and TRBJ2-5, reads NAGVMQNPRHLVRRRGQEARLRCSPMKGHSHVYWYRQLPEEGLKFMVYLQKENIIDESGMPKERFSAEFPKEGPSILRIQQVVRGDSAAYFCASSPPVGTSGLQETQYFGPGTRLLVL.

The CDR3 nucleotides are TGTGCCAGCAGTGAATACCGAGGGGGCCCCACTGAAGCTTTCTTT. It specifies CASSEYRGGPTEAFF. This sequence joins TRBV25-1 and TRBJ1-1; 7 bases map to TRBD1. Unmatched junction bases numbered 5, after V lost 0 bases and J lost 4 bases. The CDR3 length is 15 residues. Germline assignment: CDR1 MGHDK and CDR2 SYGVNS.

V gene TRBV5-1 combines with J gene TRBJ2-1, with 11 bases lining up with TRBD1. CDR3 size: 16 residues. The V segment lost 4 bases and the J segment 8 bases; nucleotides outside the gene matches: 11. Germline assignment: CDR1 SGHRS and CDR2 YFSETQ. The CDR3 DNA is TGCGCCAGCAGCCCTTCGGGGACAGGGGGATTCGATGAGCAGTTCTTC. This encodes CASSPSGTGGFDEQFF.

The chain carries TRBV7-3 and TRBJ2-5; 11 nucleotides line up with TRBD2. Germline CDR1 SGHTA, CDR2 FQGTGA. This CDR3 comprises 14 residues. V was pared by 4 bases and J by 4 bases, with 2 bases of the junction left unmatched. The CDR3 bases are TGTGCCAGCAGCTATAGCGGGAGGGGAGAGACCCAGTACTTC. Protein: CASSYSGRGETQYF.

This sequence joins TRBV7-2 and TRBJ2-2, with TRBD2 matching over 11 bases. This CDR3 comprises 16 residues. Germline trimming cut 4 bases from V and 1 base from J; bases unmatched to any gene: 2. Germline-derived CDR1 and CDR2 are SGHTA and FQGNSA. The CDR3 bases are TGTGCCAGCAGCTCTAGCGGGGGGAAGAACACCGGGGAGCTGTTTTTT. Amino acid sequence: CASSSSGGKNTGELFF. Variable domain in full (rest from reference TRBV7-2 and TRBJ2-2): GAGVSQSPSNKVTEKGKDVELRCDPISGHTALYWYRQSLGQGLEFLIYFQGNSAPDKSGLPSDRFSAERTGGSVSTLTIQRTQQEDSAVYLCASSSSGGKNTGELFFGEGSRLTVL.

Here the CDR3 DNA reads TGTGCCAGCAGCCGAGTCCAGGGGGCGCGAAGAGATGGCTACACCTTC. Translated, it gives CASSRVQGARRDGYTF. The V gene is TRBV11-2, the J gene TRBJ1-2; 8 bases map to TRBD1. The junction had 14 bases not matched to a gene; V was cut back by 5 bases and J by 6 bases. This CDR3 is 16 amino acids long. Looked up from germline, CDR1 is SGHAT and CDR2 is FQNNGV.

The chain carries TRBV7-6 and TRBJ2-7; possibly TRBD2 for D (6 bases). V was shortened by 5 bases and J by 0 bases, with 17 bases between the two germline ends. The CDR3 is 16 amino acids. CDR1 and CDR2 (germline): SGHVS, FNYEAQ. The CDR3 nucleotides are TGTGCCAGCAGCCAGGGCGTCGCGGGAAGCTCCTACGAGCAGTACTTC. It codes for CASSQGVAGSSYEQYF.

The chain couples TRBV29-1 to TRBJ1-4; TRBD1 matches at 10 bases. V gave up 4 bases and J gave up 1 base; unmatched junction bases: 0. The CDR3 length is 14 residues. Germline loops: CDR1 SQVTM, CDR2 ANQGSEA. The DNA for the CDR3 is TGCAGCGTTGGGGACAGGGGAACTAATGAAAAACTGTTTTTT. Translating gives CSVGDRGTNEKLFF.

This chain links TRBV7-9 with TRBJ1-1, with D hard to call. CDR3 length equals 13 residues. V lost 6 bases, J lost 8 bases, and 16 bases lay in between. Germline loops: CDR1 SEHNR, CDR2 FQNEAQ (reference sequence). The CDR3 is CASSFTEKTEAFF. The CDR3 coding sequence is TGTGCCAGCAGTTTTACAGAGAAAACGGAAGCTTTCTTT.

A remark on this clone: Other DNA sequences of this sample code for an identical CDR3. The chain is built from TRBV2 and TRBJ1-1, with D possibly TRBD1 on 5 matching bases. Germline V lookup: CDR1 SNHLY, CDR2 FYNNEI. The CDR3 is 13 residues long. The ends were cut back, 5 bases at V and 3 bases at J, with 10 bases in the middle. CDR3 residues: CASSLQVYTEAFF. The CDR3 DNA sequence: TGTGCCAGCAGTTTACAGGTTTACACTGAAGCTTTCTTT.

This chain connects TRBV7-9 to TRBJ2-5, with TRBD1 matching over 7 bases. CDR1 and CDR2 (germline): SEHNR, FQNEAQ (reference sequence). This CDR3 has 14 residues. The V gene end was trimmed by 5 bases and the J gene end by 6 bases; junction bases not matched to a gene: 9. The CDR3 protein is CASSPLTGEKTQYF. The CDR3 region has the DNA TGTGCCAGCAGCCCCCTAACAGGGGAGAAGACCCAGTACTTC.